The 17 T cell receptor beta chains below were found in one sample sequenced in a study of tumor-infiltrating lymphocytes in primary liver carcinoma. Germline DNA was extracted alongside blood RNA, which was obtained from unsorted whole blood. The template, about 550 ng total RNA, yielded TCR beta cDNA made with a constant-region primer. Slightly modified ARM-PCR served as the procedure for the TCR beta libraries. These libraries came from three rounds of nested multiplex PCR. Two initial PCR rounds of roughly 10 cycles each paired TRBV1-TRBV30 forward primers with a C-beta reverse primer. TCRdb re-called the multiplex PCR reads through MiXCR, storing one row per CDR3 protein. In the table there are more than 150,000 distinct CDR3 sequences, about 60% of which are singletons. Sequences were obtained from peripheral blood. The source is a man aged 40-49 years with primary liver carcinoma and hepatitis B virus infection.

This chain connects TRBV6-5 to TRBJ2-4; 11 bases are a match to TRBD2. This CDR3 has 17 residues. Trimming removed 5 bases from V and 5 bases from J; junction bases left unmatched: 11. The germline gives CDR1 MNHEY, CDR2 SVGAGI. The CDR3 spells CASSSSGRAGSENIQYF. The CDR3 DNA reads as TGTGCCAGCAGTAGTAGCGGGAGGGCCGGGTCCGAAAACATTCAGTACTTC.

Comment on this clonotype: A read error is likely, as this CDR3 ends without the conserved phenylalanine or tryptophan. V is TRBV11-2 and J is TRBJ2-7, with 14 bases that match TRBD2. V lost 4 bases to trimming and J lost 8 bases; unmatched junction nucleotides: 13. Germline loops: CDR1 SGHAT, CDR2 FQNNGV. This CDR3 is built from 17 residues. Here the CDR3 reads CASSWGLAGVLPYKQYY. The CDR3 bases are TGTGCCAGCAGCTGGGGACTAGCGGGAGTACTCCCGTACAAGCAGTACTAC.

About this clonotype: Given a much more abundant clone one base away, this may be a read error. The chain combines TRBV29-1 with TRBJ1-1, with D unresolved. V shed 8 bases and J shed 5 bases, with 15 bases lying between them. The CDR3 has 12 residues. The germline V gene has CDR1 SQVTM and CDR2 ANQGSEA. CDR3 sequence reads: CSSVEVGTEAFF. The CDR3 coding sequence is TGCAGCTCGGTGGAGGTTGGGACTGAAGCTTTCTTT.

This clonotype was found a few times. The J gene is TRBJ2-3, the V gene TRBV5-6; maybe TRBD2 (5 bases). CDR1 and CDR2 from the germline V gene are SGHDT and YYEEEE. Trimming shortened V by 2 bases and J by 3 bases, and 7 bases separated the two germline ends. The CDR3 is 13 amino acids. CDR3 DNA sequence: TGTGCCAGCAGCTTCGGAGGTACAGATACGCAGTATTTT. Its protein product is CASSFGGTDTQYF.

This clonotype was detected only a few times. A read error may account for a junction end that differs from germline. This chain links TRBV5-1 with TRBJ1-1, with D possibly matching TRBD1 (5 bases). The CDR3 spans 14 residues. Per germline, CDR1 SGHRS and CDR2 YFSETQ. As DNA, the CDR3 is TGTGCCAGCAGCTTTACGCAGGGGAACACTGAAGCTTTCTTT. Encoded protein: CASSFTQGNTEAFF. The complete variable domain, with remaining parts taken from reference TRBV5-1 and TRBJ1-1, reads KAGVTQTPRYLIKTRGQQVTLSCSPISGHRSVSWYQQTPGQGLQFLFEYFSETQRNKGNFPGRFSGRQFSNSRSEMNVSTLELGDSALYLCASSFTQGNTEAFFGQGTRLTVV.

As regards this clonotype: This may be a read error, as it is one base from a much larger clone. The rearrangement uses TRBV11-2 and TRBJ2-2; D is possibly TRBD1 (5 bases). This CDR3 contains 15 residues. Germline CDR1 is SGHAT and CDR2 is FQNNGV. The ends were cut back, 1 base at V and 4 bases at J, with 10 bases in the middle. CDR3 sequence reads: CASSLVGHTTGELFF. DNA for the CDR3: TGTGCCAGCAGCTTAGTCGGACATACCACCGGGGAGCTGTTTTTT.

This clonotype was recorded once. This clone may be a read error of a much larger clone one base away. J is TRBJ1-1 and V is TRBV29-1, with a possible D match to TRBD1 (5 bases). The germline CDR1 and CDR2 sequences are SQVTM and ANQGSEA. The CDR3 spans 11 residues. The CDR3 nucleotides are TGCAGCGGGGGGATTGGCACTGAAACTTTCTTT. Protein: CSGGIGTETFF. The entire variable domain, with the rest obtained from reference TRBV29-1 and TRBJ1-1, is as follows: SAVISQKPSRDICQRGTSLTIQCQVDSQVTMMFWYRQQPGQSLTLIATANQGSEATYESGFVIDKFPISRPNLTFSTLTVSNMSPEDSSIYLCSGGIGTETFFGQGTRLTVV.

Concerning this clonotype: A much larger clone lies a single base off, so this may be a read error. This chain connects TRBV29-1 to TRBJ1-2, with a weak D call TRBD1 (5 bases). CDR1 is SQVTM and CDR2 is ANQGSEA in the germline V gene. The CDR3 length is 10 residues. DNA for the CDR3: TGCAACGTCCTGACAGATGGCTACACCTTC. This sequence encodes CNVLTDGYTF. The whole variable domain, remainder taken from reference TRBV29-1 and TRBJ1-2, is SAVISQKPSRDICQRGTSLTIQCQVDSQVTMMFWYRQQPGQSLTLIATANQGSEATYESGFVIDKFPISRPNLTFSTLTVSNMSPEDSSIYLCNVLTDGYTFGSGTRLTVV.

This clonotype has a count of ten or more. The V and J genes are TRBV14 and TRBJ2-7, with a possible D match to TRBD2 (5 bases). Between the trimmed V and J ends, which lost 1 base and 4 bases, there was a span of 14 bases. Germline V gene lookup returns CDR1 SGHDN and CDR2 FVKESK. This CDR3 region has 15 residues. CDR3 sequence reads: CASSQGRGVTYEQYF. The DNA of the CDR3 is TGTGCCAGCAGCCAAGGTCGGGGAGTCACGTACGAGCAGTACTTC.

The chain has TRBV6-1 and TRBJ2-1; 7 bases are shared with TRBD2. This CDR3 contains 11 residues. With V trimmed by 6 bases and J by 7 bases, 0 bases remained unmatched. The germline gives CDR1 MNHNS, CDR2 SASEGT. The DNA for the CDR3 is TGTGCCAGCAGGGGGGGGAATGAGCAGTTCTTC. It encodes CASRGGNEQFF.

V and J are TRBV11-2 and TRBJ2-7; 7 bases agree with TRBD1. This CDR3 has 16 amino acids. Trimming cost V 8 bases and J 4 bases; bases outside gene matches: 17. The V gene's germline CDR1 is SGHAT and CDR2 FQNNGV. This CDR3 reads CASGEPDDREGYEQYF. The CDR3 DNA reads TGTGCCAGCGGCGAACCCGACGACAGGGAAGGTTACGAGCAGTACTTC.

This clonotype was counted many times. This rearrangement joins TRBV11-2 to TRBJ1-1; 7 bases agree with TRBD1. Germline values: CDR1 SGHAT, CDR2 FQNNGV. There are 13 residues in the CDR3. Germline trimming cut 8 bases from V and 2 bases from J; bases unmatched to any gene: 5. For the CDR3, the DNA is TGTGCCAGCGGTAGACAGGGAAACACTGAAGCTTTCTTT. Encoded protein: CASGRQGNTEAFF.

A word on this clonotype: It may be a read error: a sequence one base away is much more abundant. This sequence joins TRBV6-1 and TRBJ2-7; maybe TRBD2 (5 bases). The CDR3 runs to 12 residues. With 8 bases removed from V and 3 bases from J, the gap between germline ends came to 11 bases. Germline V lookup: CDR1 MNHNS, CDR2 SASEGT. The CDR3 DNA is TGTGCCAGCTGGGAGACCGTCTACGAGCAGTACTTC. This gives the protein CASWETVYEQYF.

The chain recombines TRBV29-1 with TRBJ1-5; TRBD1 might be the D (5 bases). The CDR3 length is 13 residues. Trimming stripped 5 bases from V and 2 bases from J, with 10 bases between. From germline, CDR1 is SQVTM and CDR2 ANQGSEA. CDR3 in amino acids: CSVQGGRNQPQHF. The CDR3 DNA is TGCAGCGTTCAGGGAGGCCGCAATCAGCCCCAGCATTTT.

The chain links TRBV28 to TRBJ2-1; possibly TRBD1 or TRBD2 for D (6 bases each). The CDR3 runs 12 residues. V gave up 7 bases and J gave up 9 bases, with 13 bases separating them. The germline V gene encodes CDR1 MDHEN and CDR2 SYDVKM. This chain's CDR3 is CASTKQGGEQFF. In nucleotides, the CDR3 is TGTGCCAGCACAAAACAGGGAGGTGAGCAGTTCTTC.

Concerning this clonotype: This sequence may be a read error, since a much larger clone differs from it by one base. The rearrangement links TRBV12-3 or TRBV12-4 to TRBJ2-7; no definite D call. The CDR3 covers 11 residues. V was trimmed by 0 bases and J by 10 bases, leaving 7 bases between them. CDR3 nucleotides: TGTGCCAGCAGTTTAGCGTTGGATCAGTACTTC. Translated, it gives CASSLALDQYF.

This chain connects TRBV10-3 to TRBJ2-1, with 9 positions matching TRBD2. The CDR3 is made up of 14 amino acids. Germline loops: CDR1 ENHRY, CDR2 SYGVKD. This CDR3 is CAIGGAGGYNEQFF. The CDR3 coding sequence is TGTGCGATCGGAGGTGCGGGAGGGTACAATGAGCAGTTCTTC.